Presented here are 26 T cell receptor beta chains from one specimen sequenced in a study of OX40 agonist ivuxolimab in advanced cancers. Libraries were prepared by immunoSEQ multiplex PCR; TCRdb keeps only in-frame clonotypes and omits some of them. The sample lists approximately 46,000 clones; about 74% were seen once. The input for sequencing was CD4+ or CD8+ T cells sorted from blood, taken in a trial of the OX40 agonist ivuxolimab. All receptors derive from an adult with an advanced solid tumor such as melanoma, head and neck, liver or kidney cancer.

This chain links TRBV6-5 with TRBJ1-5; the D gene is possibly TRBD1 (6 bases). CDR3 size: 14 residues. Between the trimmed V and J ends, which lost 7 bases and 7 bases, there was a span of 17 bases. Germline CDR1 is MNHEY and CDR2 is SVGAGI. The CDR3 loop is CASKPGQSGQPQHF. CDR3 sequence (DNA): TGTGCCAGCAAGCCGGGACAATCGGGGCAGCCCCAGCATTTT.

The chain couples TRBV6-5 to TRBJ2-7; D perhaps matches TRBD2 (5 bases). This CDR3 has 12 amino acids. V lost 5 bases and J 6 bases, leaving 11 bases between the germline ends. Germline V CDR1 and CDR2: MNHEY, SVGAGI. DNA of the CDR3: TGTGCCAGCAGTGAAAACCGGGGCGAGCAGTACTTC. The encoded protein is CASSENRGEQYF.

The chain recombines TRBV28 with TRBJ2-1, with 9 bases matching TRBD1. V lost 4 bases, J lost 1 base, and 5 bases stayed unmatched. The CDR3 runs to 16 residues. Germline CDR1 and CDR2: MDHEN and SYDVKM. CDR3 coding DNA: TGTGCCAGCAGTTCCCCCGGGACAGGGTCCTACAATGAGCAGTTCTTC. Translation: CASSSPGTGSYNEQFF.

The chain carries TRBV9 and TRBJ1-4, with a tentative D call TRBD1 (6 bases). The germline V gene encodes CDR1 SGDLS and CDR2 YYNGEE. This CDR3 has 21 amino acids. Trimming cost V 7 bases and J 8 bases, with 39 bases left between them. In nucleotides, the CDR3 is TGTGCCAGCCTCCTTAACCCTGGCGGGGGGGCGGGGCGTTTAAGGGAAGAAAAACTGTTTTTT. It codes for CASLLNPGGGAGRLREEKLFF.

This clone was seen just once. V and J are TRBV5-1 and TRBJ2-5, with D perhaps TRBD2 (5 bases). Trimming cost V 5 bases and J 2 bases, with 7 bases left between them. Germline values: CDR1 SGHRS, CDR2 YFSETQ. The CDR3 sequence is 12 residues long. The CDR3 here is CASRTGQETQYF. The CDR3 nucleotides read TGCGCCAGCAGAACGGGACAAGAGACCCAGTACTTC.

V usage is TRBV5-4 and J usage is TRBJ1-2, with 10 bases matching TRBD1. There are 14 residues in the CDR3. The V and J ends lost 5 bases and 4 bases, in that order; junction bases with no gene match: 5. Germline loops: CDR1 SGHNT, CDR2 YYREEE (reference sequence). This chain's CDR3 is CASRGTGVGYGYTF. Here the CDR3 DNA reads TGTGCCAGCAGAGGGACAGGGGTAGGCTATGGCTACACCTTC.

The chain links TRBV2 to TRBJ1-1; 9 bases map to TRBD1. Germline CDR1 and CDR2: SNHLY and FYNNEI. J was trimmed by 3 bases and V by 6 bases; bases with no gene match: 5. The CDR3 contains 14 residues. Written as DNA, the CDR3 is TGTGCCAGCAGAAAGACAGGGGGGGACACTGAAGCTTTCTTT. Protein: CASRKTGGDTEAFF.

This clone came up once. This chain's CDR3 is CASSLQGGLGYTF. CDR3 bases: TGTGCCAGCAGTTTGCAGGGAGGGCTTGGCTACACCTTC. V gene TRBV28 combines with J gene TRBJ1-2; maybe TRBD1 (5 bases). V lost 3 bases, J lost 7 bases, and 12 bases lay in between. The CDR3 contains 13 residues. CDR1 and CDR2 from the germline V gene are MDHEN and SYDVKM.

The chain uses TRBV4-1 and TRBJ2-1; 10 bases are shared with TRBD1. From germline, CDR1 is MGHRA and CDR2 YSYEKL. This CDR3 is built from 16 residues. With V trimmed by 3 bases and J by 12 bases, 14 bases remained unmatched. The CDR3 DNA reads TGCGCCAGCAGCCACCCCGACAGGGGGCTTAGCGCAGGGCAGTTCTTC. This codes for CASSHPDRGLSAGQFF.

This rearrangement joins TRBV5-1 to TRBJ2-1; D possibly corresponds to TRBD2 (6 bases). CDR1 is SGHRS, CDR2 YFSETQ, per germline. The CDR3 runs to 18 residues. Trimming took off 4 bases at V and 3 bases at J, with 23 bases between the two ends. The CDR3 is CASSLPPGGERNYNEQFF. The CDR3 coding sequence is TGCGCCAGCAGCCTACCCCCTGGAGGGGAGCGGAACTACAATGAGCAGTTCTTC.

The chain couples TRBV28 to TRBJ1-4; D is possibly TRBD1 (6 bases). This CDR3 has 15 amino acids. V was pared by 4 bases and J by 11 bases, with 20 bases between. In germline, CDR1 is MDHEN, CDR2 SYDVKM. The CDR3 region has the DNA TGTGCCAGCAGTTCGTCAGACAGGAACCGAGGGAAACTGTTTTTT. Residues: CASSSSDRNRGKLFF.

V is TRBV28 and J is TRBJ2-1; 9 bases agree with TRBD1. The CDR3 has 13 amino acids. Trimming cost V 6 bases and J 6 bases; bases outside gene matches: 3. Per germline, CDR1 MDHEN and CDR2 SYDVKM. The CDR3 region is CASRPTGGNEQFF. CDR3 in DNA: TGTGCCAGCAGACCGACAGGGGGCAATGAGCAGTTCTTC.

A note on this clone: Other DNA sequences in this sample translate to the same CDR3. The rearrangement links TRBV5-5 to TRBJ1-2, with D maybe TRBD1 (5 bases). CDR1 is SGHKS, CDR2 YYEKEE, per germline (reference sequence). V was shortened by 2 bases and J by 4 bases, with 12 bases between the two germline ends. The CDR3 is 14 residues long. The CDR3 region is CASSLGAVFYGYTF. In nucleotides, the CDR3 is TGTGCCAGCAGCTTAGGGGCAGTCTTCTATGGCTACACCTTC.

The V and J genes are TRBV18 and TRBJ1-4; D is uncertain. The ends were cut back, 3 bases at V and 5 bases at J, with 19 bases in the middle. CDR1 and CDR2 from the germline V gene are KGHSH and LQKENI. This CDR3 region has 17 residues. CDR3 residues: CASSPQQELLSNEKLFF. The CDR3 DNA reads as TGTGCCAGCTCACCCCAGCAGGAACTACTTAGCAATGAAAAACTGTTTTTT.

The J gene is TRBJ2-7, the V gene TRBV7-3, with D tentatively TRBD2 (6 bases). V was pared by 5 bases and J by 4 bases, with 12 bases between. The CDR3 totals 13 residues. CDR1 is SGHTA and CDR2 is FQGTGA in the germline V gene. CDR3 loop: CASSHGTWYEQYF. The CDR3 region has the DNA TGTGCCAGCAGCCATGGGACTTGGTACGAGCAGTACTTC.

This clone was seen ten or more times. The J gene is TRBJ1-2, the V gene TRBV18; TRBD1 matches 7 bases. V lost 2 bases, J lost 0 bases, and 0 bases stayed unmatched. This CDR3 is 14 amino acids long. CDR1 is KGHSH, CDR2 LQKENI, per germline. The CDR3 protein is CASSPGQANYGYTF. The CDR3 bases are TGTGCCAGCTCACCAGGACAGGCTAACTATGGCTACACCTTC.

The rearrangement links TRBV27 to TRBJ2-7; 9 nucleotides agree with TRBD2. The CDR3 is made up of 13 amino acids. J lost 6 bases, V lost 7 bases, and 7 bases had no gene match. Germline V gene lookup returns CDR1 MNHEY and CDR2 SMNVEV (reference sequence). CDR3 region: CASMSSGSGEQYF. CDR3 in DNA: TGTGCCAGCATGAGTAGCGGGAGTGGCGAGCAGTACTTC.

This sequence joins TRBV5-6 and TRBJ2-3; 8 bases map to TRBD2. Germline V gene sequence: CDR1 SGHDT, CDR2 YYEEEE. The CDR3 consists of 14 residues. After removal of 5 bases from V and 10 bases from J, the junction contained 12 bases not matched to a gene. The CDR3 region is CASRSGTRALPQYF. The CDR3 DNA reads TGTGCCAGCAGATCCGGGACTAGGGCCCTCCCGCAGTATTTT.

J is TRBJ1-5 and V is TRBV2; D is unclear. V dropped 7 bases and J dropped 11 bases, with 18 bases sitting between them. From germline, CDR1 is SNHLY and CDR2 FYNNEI. This CDR3 contains 13 residues. DNA for the CDR3: TGTGCCAGCACCCTGACGGTTGTAGGGACCCAGCATTTT. Translating gives CASTLTVVGTQHF. The entire variable domain, with the rest obtained from reference TRBV2 and TRBJ1-5, is as follows: EPEVTQTPSHQVTQMGQEVILRCVPISNHLYFYWYRQILGQKVEFLVSFYNNEISEKSEIFDDQFSVERPDGSNFTLKIRSTKLEDSAMYFCASTLTVVGTQHFGDGTRLSIL.

The chain couples TRBV6-1 to TRBJ2-7; 13 bases fit TRBD2. V dropped 7 bases and J dropped 4; count of bases not matched to a gene: 7. Germline V CDR1 and CDR2: MNHNS, SASEGT. This CDR3 is 15 amino acids long. The CDR3 loop reads CASTTSGRATYEQYF. CDR3 bases: TGTGCCAGCACCACTAGCGGGAGGGCCACTTACGAGCAGTACTTC.

The CDR3 reads CASSLAGNAETQYF. The DNA of the CDR3 is TGTGCCAGCAGCTTAGCGGGAAACGCGGAGACCCAGTACTTC. The V and J genes are TRBV7-3 and TRBJ2-5; possible D gene TRBD2, 6 bases. The CDR3 has 14 amino acids. Trimming pared 2 bases from V and 5 bases from J, leaving 12 bases between. The germline CDR1 and CDR2 sequences are SGHTA and FQGTGA.

The chain is built from TRBV19 and TRBJ1-1, with D maybe TRBD1 (5 bases). Trimming pared 6 bases from V and 5 bases from J, leaving 19 bases between. The germline V gene encodes CDR1 LNHDA and CDR2 SQIVND (reference sequence). This CDR3 contains 15 residues. The CDR3, as DNA: TGTGCCAGTAGCCCCCTGGGACGGACTAGTACTGAAGCTTTCTTT. Encoded protein: CASSPLGRTSTEAFF.

This sequence joins TRBV7-9 and TRBJ2-1; the match to TRBD1 covers 7 bases. The CDR3 is 15 amino acids. Germline V CDR1 and CDR2: SEHNR, FQNEAQ (reference sequence). V shed 5 bases, J shed 6 bases, and the junction held 10 bases outside the gene matches. The CDR3 nucleotides read TGTGCCAGCAGCATGGGACAGACTTTAAGCAATGAGCAGTTCTTC. Encoded protein: CASSMGQTLSNEQFF.

The chain recombines TRBV28 with TRBJ1-1; D ambiguous. This CDR3 has 15 amino acids. The germline V and J ends were trimmed by 5 bases and 2 bases, with 15 bases remaining between them. Germline-derived CDR1 and CDR2 are MDHEN and SYDVKM. CDR3 DNA sequence: TGTGCCAGCAGTGCCCTGACACGGTCAAACACTGAAGCTTTCTTT. The encoded protein is CASSALTRSNTEAFF.

The chain is built from TRBV19 and TRBJ2-7; D gene uncertain. Germline assignment: CDR1 LNHDA and CDR2 SQIVND (reference sequence). The CDR3 consists of 14 residues. V lost 1 base and J lost 5, with 12 bases in between. The CDR3 reads CASSIAWGSDEQYF. The CDR3 bases are TGTGCCAGTAGTATAGCCTGGGGATCGGACGAGCAGTACTTC.

The chain employs TRBV6-1 and TRBJ2-5; D is unresolved. The length of the CDR3 is 14 residues. The ends were cut back, 2 bases at V and 1 base at J, with 8 bases in the middle. Germline CDR1 reads MNHNS; CDR2 reads SASEGT. This CDR3 reads CASSETSVQETQYF. The CDR3 DNA reads TGTGCCAGCAGTGAAACGAGCGTCCAAGAGACCCAGTACTTC.